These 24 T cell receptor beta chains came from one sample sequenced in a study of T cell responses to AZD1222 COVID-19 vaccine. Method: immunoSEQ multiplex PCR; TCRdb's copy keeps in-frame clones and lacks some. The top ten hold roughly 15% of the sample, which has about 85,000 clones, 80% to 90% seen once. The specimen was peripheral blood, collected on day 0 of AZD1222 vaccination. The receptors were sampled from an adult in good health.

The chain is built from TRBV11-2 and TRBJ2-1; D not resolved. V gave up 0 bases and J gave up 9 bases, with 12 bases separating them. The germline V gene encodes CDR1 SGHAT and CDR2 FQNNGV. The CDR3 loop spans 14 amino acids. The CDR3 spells CASSLDTARSEQFF. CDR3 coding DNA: TGTGCCAGCAGCTTAGATACTGCTAGATCTGAGCAGTTCTTC.

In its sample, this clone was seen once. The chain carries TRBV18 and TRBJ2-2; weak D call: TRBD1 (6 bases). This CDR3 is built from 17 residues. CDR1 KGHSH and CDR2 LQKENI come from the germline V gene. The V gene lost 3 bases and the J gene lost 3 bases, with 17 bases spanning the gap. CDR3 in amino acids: CASSPSAQGPDTGELFF. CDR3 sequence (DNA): TGTGCCAGCTCACCCTCGGCCCAGGGGCCGGACACCGGGGAGCTGTTTTTT.

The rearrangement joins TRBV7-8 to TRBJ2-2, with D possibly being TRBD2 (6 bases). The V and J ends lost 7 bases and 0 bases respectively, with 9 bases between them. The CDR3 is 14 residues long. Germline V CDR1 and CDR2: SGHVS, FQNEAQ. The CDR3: CASISGSNTGELFF. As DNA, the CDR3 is TGTGCCAGCATCAGCGGGTCGAACACCGGGGAGCTGTTTTTT.

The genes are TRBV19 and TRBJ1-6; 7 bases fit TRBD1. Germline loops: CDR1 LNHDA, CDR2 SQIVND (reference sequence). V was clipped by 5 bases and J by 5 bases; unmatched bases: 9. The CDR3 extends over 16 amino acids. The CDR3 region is CASSSPPGQNNSPLHF. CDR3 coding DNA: TGTGCCAGTAGTTCTCCACCGGGACAGAATAATTCACCCCTCCACTTT.

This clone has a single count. The CDR3 spells CASSPTGASNQPQHF. CDR3 DNA sequence: TGTGCCAGCTCACCAACCGGGGCGAGCAATCAGCCCCAGCATTTT. V usage is TRBV18 and J usage is TRBJ1-5; TRBD1 is a possible D gene (5 bases). With 2 bases removed from V and 1 base from J, the gap between germline ends came to 9 bases. Germline values: CDR1 KGHSH, CDR2 LQKENI. There are 15 residues in the CDR3.

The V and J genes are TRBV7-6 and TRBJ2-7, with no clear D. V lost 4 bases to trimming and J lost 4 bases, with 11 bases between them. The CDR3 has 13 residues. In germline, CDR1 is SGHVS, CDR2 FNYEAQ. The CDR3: CASSSERRYEQYF. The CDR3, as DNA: TGTGCCAGCAGCTCCGAACGACGATACGAGCAGTACTTC.

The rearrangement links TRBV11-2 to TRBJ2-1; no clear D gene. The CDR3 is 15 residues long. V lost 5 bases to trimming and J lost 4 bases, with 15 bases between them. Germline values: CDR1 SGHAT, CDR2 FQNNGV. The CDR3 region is CASSPRSSYYNEQFF. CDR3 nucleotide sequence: TGTGCCAGCAGCCCCCGGTCGAGCTATTACAATGAGCAGTTCTTC.

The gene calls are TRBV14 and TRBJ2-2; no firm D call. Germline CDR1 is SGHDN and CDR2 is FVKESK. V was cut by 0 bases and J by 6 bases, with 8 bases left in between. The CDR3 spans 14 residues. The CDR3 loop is CASSQDPVAGELFF. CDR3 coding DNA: TGTGCCAGCAGCCAAGACCCGGTTGCCGGGGAGCTGTTTTTT. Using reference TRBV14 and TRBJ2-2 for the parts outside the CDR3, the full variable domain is EAGVTQFPSHSVIEKGQTVTLRCDPISGHDNLYWYRRVMGKEIKFLLHFVKESKQDESGMPNNRFLAERTGGTYSTLKVQPAELEDSGVYFCASSQDPVAGELFFGEGSRLTVL.

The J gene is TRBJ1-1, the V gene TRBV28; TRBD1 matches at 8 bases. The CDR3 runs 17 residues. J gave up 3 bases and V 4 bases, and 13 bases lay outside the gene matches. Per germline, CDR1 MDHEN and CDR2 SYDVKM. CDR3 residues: CASSSILRQGRYTEAFF. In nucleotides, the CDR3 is TGTGCCAGCAGTTCCATACTCAGACAGGGGAGGTACACTGAAGCTTTCTTT.

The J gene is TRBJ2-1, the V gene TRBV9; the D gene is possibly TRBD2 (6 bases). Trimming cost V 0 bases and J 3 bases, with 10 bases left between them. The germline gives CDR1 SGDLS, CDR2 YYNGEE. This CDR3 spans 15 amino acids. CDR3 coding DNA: TGTGCCAGCAGCGTAGAGGTCGGGAGCTACAATGAGCAGTTCTTC. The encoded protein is CASSVEVGSYNEQFF.

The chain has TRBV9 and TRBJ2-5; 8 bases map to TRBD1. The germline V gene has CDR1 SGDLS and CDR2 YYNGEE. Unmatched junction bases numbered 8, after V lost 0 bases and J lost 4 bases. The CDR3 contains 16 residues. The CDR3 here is CASSVGAGGAGETQYF. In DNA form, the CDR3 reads TGTGCCAGCAGCGTAGGGGCAGGGGGCGCGGGAGAGACCCAGTACTTC.

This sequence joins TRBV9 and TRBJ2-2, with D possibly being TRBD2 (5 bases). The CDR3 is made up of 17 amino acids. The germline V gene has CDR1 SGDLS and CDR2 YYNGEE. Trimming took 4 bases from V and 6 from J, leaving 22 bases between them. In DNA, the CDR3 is TGTGCCAGCAGCACACCCTTGCGGGCCGCCAACTCCGGGGAGCTGTTTTTT. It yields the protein CASSTPLRAANSGELFF.

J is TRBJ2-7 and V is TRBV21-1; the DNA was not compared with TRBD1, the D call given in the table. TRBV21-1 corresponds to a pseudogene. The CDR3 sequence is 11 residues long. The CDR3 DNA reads TGTGCCAGCAGCAAAAGGGCCGACAGGTACTTC. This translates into CASSKRADRYF.

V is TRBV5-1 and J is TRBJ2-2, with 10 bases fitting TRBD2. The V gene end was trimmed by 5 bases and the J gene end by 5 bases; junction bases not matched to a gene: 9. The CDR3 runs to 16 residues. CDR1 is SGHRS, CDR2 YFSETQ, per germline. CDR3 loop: CASSSSGSFRTGELFF. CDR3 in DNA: TGCGCCAGCAGTTCTAGCGGGAGTTTTCGGACCGGGGAGCTGTTTTTT.

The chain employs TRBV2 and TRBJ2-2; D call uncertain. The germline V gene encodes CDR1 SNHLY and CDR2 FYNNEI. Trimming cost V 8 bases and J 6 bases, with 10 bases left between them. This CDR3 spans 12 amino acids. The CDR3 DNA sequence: TGTGCCAGCGGCCAGGACCCCGGGGAGCTGTTTTTT. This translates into CASGQDPGELFF.

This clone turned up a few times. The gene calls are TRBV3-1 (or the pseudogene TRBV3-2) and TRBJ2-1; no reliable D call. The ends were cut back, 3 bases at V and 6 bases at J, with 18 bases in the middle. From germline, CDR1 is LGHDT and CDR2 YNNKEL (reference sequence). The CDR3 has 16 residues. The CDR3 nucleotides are TGTGCCAGCAGCCATTCGGGTGGAGTGCTTGGCAATGAGCAGTTCTTC. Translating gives CASSHSGGVLGNEQFF.

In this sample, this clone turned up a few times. The CDR3 region is CASTWGTLGGYTF. The CDR3, as DNA: TGTGCCAGCACCTGGGGTACCCTCGGTGGCTACACCTTC. The V and J genes are TRBV12-3 or TRBV12-4 and TRBJ1-2, with D unclear. The CDR3 runs 13 residues. V gave up 7 bases and J gave up 7 bases, with 16 bases separating them.

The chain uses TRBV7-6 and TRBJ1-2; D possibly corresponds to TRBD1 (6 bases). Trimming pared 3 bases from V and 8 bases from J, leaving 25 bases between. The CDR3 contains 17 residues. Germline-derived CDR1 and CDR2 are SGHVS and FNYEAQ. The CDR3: CASSLDPGQKNSFGYTF. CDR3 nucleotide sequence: TGTGCCAGCAGCTTGGACCCCGGACAGAAAAACTCCTTCGGCTACACCTTC.

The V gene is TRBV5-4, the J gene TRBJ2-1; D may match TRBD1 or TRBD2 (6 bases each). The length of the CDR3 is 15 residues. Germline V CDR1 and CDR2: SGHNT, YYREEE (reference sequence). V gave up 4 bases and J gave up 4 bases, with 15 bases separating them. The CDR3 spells CASSQDGGTYNEQFF. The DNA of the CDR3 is TGTGCCAGCAGCCAGGACGGGGGCACATACAATGAGCAGTTCTTC.

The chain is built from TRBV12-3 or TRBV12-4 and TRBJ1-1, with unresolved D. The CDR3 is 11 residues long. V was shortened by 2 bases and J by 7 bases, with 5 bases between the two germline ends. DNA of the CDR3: TGTGCCAGCAGTTTACAACTTGAAGCTTTCTTT. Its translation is CASSLQLEAFF.

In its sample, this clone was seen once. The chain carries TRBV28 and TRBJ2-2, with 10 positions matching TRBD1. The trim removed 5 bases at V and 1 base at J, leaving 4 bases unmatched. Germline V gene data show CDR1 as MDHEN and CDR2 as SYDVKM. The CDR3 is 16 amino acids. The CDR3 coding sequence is TGTGCCAGCAGTGGGGGGGACAGGGGGAACACCGGGGAGCTGTTTTTT. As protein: CASSGGDRGNTGELFF.

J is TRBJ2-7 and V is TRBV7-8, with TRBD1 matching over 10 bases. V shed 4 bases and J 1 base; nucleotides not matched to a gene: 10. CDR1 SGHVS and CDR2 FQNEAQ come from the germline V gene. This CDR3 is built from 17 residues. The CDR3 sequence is CASSSTPRGQGSYEQYF. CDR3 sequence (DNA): TGTGCCAGCAGCTCCACTCCGCGGGGACAGGGGTCCTACGAGCAGTACTTC.

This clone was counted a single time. CDR3 nucleotide sequence: TGTGCCAGCAGCCAAGAACTAGCGAGGAACAATGAGCAGTTCTTC. It encodes CASSQELARNNEQFF. The chain combines TRBV4-2 with TRBJ2-1, with 7 bases lining up with TRBD2. Germline CDR1 and CDR2: LGHNA and YNFKEQ. With V trimmed by 0 bases and J by 5 bases, 4 bases remained unmatched. CDR3 length equals 15 residues.

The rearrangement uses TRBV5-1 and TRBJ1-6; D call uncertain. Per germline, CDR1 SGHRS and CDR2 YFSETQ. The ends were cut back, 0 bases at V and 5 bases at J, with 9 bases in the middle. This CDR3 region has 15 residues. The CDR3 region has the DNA TGCGCCAGCAGCTTGGAGGCCGGTAATAATTCACCCCTCCACTTT. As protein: CASSLEAGNNSPLHF.